This TCR beta chain derives from a study of blood T cells in healthy people across ages. Researchers collected ten milliliters of peripheral blood from every single donor. Germline loops: CDR1 MNHEY, CDR2 SVGAGI. V shed 4 bases and J 3 bases; nucleotides not matched to a gene: 5. The CDR3 covers 14 residues. A second 7 to 11 cycle PCR used barcoded and J-beta primers. Using its own MiXCR run on the 5' RACE reads, TCRdb lists one record per CDR3 protein. The sample has about 1.4 million distinct CDR3 sequences, 59% seen once; the top ten hold 6.5% to 8%. Sequencing input: blood. The rearrangement joins TRBV6-5 to TRBJ1-2; 7 nucleotides agree with TRBD1. The source is a man aged 18 to 30 in good health. The CDR3 is CASSSLTGYYGYTF. CDR3 coding DNA: TGTGCCAGCAGTTCTTTGACAGGGTACTATGGCTACACCTTC.